These 9 T cell receptor beta chains share one sample of origin, sequenced in a study of shared clonotypes between healthy human individuals. The protocol was immunoSEQ multiplex PCR, while the TCRdb copy is restricted to in-frame clones and leaves out a portion. The sample contains 2 million to 2.5 million clones, approximately 95% of which appear only once. The sample was naive CD4+ T cells from PBMCs. Noted subset: CD45RA+ positively selected. These TCRs come from a man between 18 and 29 years old in good health. Some clones in this sample may be carry-over from other donors' samples.

The chain links TRBV19 to TRBJ1-4, with 9 bases matching TRBD1. V lost 7 bases, J lost 8 bases, and 17 bases stayed unmatched. CDR1 and CDR2 (germline): LNHDA, SQIVND (reference sequence). The CDR3 runs 17 residues. CDR3 bases: TGTGCCAGTAACATGGGGACAGGGATGGGATTTAAAGAAAAACTGTTTTTT. It translates to CASNMGTGMGFKEKLFF.

The chain is built from TRBV29-1 and TRBJ2-2, with D hard to call. The V gene lost 3 bases and the J gene lost 4 bases, with 6 bases spanning the gap. The CDR3 contains 12 residues. In germline, CDR1 is SQVTM, CDR2 ANQGSEA. CDR3 sequence (DNA): TGCAGCGTTGAGAGTGTCACCGGGGAGCTGTTTTTT. Its protein is CSVESVTGELFF.

The chain is built from TRBV19 and TRBJ1-2; perhaps TRBD1 as D (5 bases). The CDR3 has 15 residues. Germline V lookup: CDR1 LNHDA, CDR2 SQIVND (reference sequence). V lost 7 bases and J 6 bases, leaving 21 bases between the germline ends. This CDR3 is CASKGPRGSPNGYTF. The CDR3 DNA follows: TGTGCCAGTAAGGGGCCGAGGGGTTCGCCCAATGGCTACACCTTC.

This clone appeared once. This rearrangement joins TRBV18 to TRBJ2-1; D tentatively reads TRBD1 or TRBD2 (5 bases each). Germline-derived CDR1 and CDR2 are KGHSH and LQKENI. This CDR3 spans 15 amino acids. The V end was cut by 4 bases, the J end by 2 bases, with 12 bases between. The CDR3 DNA follows: TGTGCCAGCTCACTTAACTGGGGGACCTACAATGAGCAGTTCTTC. This translates into CASSLNWGTYNEQFF.

The chain links TRBV30 to TRBJ1-6, with a possible D match to TRBD1 (5 bases). Germline V gives CDR1 GTSNPN, CDR2 SVGIG (reference sequence). The V end lost 0 bases, the J end lost 6 bases, and 18 bases lay between the germline ends. CDR3 size: 17 residues. CDR3 protein: CAWSVGQGTNFNSPLHF. The CDR3 DNA reads as TGTGCCTGGAGTGTCGGGCAGGGTACCAACTTTAATTCACCCCTCCACTTT.

The chain has TRBV5-6 and TRBJ1-5; possible D gene TRBD1, 5 bases. This CDR3 is built from 15 residues. Trimming removed 0 bases from V and 3 bases from J, with 10 bases in between. Looked up from germline, CDR1 is SGHDT and CDR2 is YYEEEE. The CDR3 region has the DNA TGTGCCAGCAGCTTGGGGGGCAGCCTCAATCAGCCCCAGCATTTT. Translating gives CASSLGGSLNQPQHF.

The chain links TRBV5-8 to TRBJ1-5; D gene ambiguous. The CDR3 is 14 residues long. Germline loops: CDR1 SGHTS, CDR2 YDEGEE. Trimming stripped 5 bases from V and 0 bases from J, with 9 bases between. The CDR3 bases are TGTGCCAGCAGAAAACGATTTAGCAATCAGCCCCAGCATTTT. Its protein is CASRKRFSNQPQHF.

The chain combines TRBV4-2 with TRBJ2-7; weak D call: TRBD1 (6 bases). This CDR3 contains 14 residues. Germline CDR1 and CDR2: LGHNA and YNFKEQ. With 2 bases removed from V and 3 bases from J, the gap between germline ends came to 11 bases. CDR3 nucleotides: TGTGCCAGCAGCCAACAGGTACAGGGCTACGAGCAGTACTTC. This codes for CASSQQVQGYEQYF.

CDR3 amino acids: CASSPDRLVGELFF. CDR3 DNA: TGTGCCAGCAGCCCTGACAGGTTGGTCGGGGAGCTGTTTTTT. V gene TRBV28 combines with J gene TRBJ2-2; D perhaps matches TRBD1 (6 bases). The germline CDR1 and CDR2 sequences are MDHEN and SYDVKM. V gave up 6 bases and J gave up 7 bases, with 15 bases separating them. There are 14 residues in the CDR3.